Each of the 14 T cell receptor beta chains below was sequenced from the same sample in a study of blood T cells in healthy people across ages. Using a J-beta primer mix together with a sample-barcoded 5' primer, a second PCR was run for about 6 to 12 cycles. TCRdb independently ran MiXCR on the 5' RACE reads; one entry per CDR3 protein. The sample holds 550,000 to 650,000 distinct CDR3 sequences, approximately 30% seen once. Sequenced sample: blood. These receptors were obtained from a woman of 80 years or more in good health.

This clonotype was detected a few times. One end of the junction fails to match germline, which may point to a read error. J is TRBJ2-3 and V is TRBV20-1; D remains ambiguous. The CDR3 is made up of 17 amino acids. Per the germline V gene, CDR1 is DFQATT and CDR2 is SNEGSKA (reference sequence). CDR3 protein: CSARDVKLGKSRDTQYF. Here the CDR3 DNA reads TGCAGTGCTAGAGATGTTAAGCTAGGGAAAAGCAGAGATACGCAGTATTTT.

V gene TRBV3-1 combines with J gene TRBJ2-2, with D maybe TRBD1 (5 bases). The germline V and J ends were trimmed by 1 base and 6 bases, with 15 bases remaining between them. Per germline, CDR1 LGHDT and CDR2 YNNKEL (reference sequence). CDR3 size: 16 residues. CDR3 coding DNA: TGTGCCAGCAGCCAAGTGGGCAGGGAACGATCCGGGGAGCTGTTTTTT. Residues: CASSQVGRERSGELFF.

Points on this clonotype: This could be a read error, since a much larger clone is one nucleotide away. The genes are TRBV6-1 and TRBJ2-5; D is perhaps TRBD1 (6 bases). Trimming took off 2 bases at V and 5 bases at J, with 6 bases between the two ends. Germline lookup yields CDR1 MNHNS and CDR2 SASEGT. CDR3 size: 12 residues. The CDR3 here is CASSETGETQYF. The CDR3 bases are TGTGCCAGCAGTGAAACAGGGGAGACCCAGTACTTC.

The rearrangement uses TRBV5-5 and TRBJ2-5; either TRBD1 or TRBD2 may supply D (5 bases each). Trimming removed 3 bases at V and 2 bases at J, with 14 bases between. Germline values: CDR1 SGHKS, CDR2 YYEKEE (reference sequence). The length of the CDR3 is 15 residues. The CDR3 coding sequence is TGTGCCAGCAGCTCTGGGGACCTAGTTCAAGAGACCCAGTACTTC. Its translation: CASSSGDLVQETQYF.

This clonotype has only a few counts. Since a much larger clone is just one base distant, this may be a read error. The V gene is TRBV6-2 or TRBV6-3, the J gene TRBJ2-5; 11 positions agree with TRBD2. Germline CDR1 reads MNHEY; CDR2 reads SVGEGT. V dropped 3 bases and J dropped 11; count of bases not matched to a gene: 17. The CDR3 has 17 amino acids. CDR3 protein: CASSYSGTSGVYNEQYF. Written as DNA, the CDR3 is TGTGCCAGCAGTTATTCCGGGACTAGCGGCGTCTACAATGAGCAGTACTTC.

This clonotype was seen ten or more times. The V gene is TRBV5-1, the J gene TRBJ2-7, with TRBD2 as a possible D gene (6 bases). The CDR3 is 13 amino acids. V was trimmed by 5 bases and J by 2 bases, leaving 11 bases between them. Germline CDR1 is SGHRS and CDR2 is YFSETQ. DNA of the CDR3: TGCGCCAGCAGTTGGGGGGAACCCTACGAGCAGTACTTC. It specifies CASSWGEPYEQYF. The full variable domain, with the rest looked up from reference TRBV5-1 and TRBJ2-7, is KAGVTQTPRYLIKTRGQQVTLSCSPISGHRSVSWYQQTPGQGLQFLFEYFSETQRNKGNFPGRFSGRQFSNSRSEMNVSTLELGDSALYLCASSWGEPYEQYFGPGTRLTVT.

There are a few counts of this clonotype. J is TRBJ1-6 and V is TRBV20-1, with 8 bases matching TRBD1. V was pared by 0 bases and J by 7 bases, with 5 bases of the junction left unmatched. CDR3 size: 15 residues. Germline V gives CDR1 DFQATT, CDR2 SNEGSKA (reference sequence). The CDR3 DNA is TGCAGTGCTAGAGAGATTGCAGGGGGCAATTCACCCCTCCACTTT. It codes for CSAREIAGGNSPLHF.

This clonotype was seen a single time. Since a much larger clone is just one base distant, this may be a read error. J is TRBJ2-5 and V is TRBV28; TRBD2 matches 10 bases. Germline values: CDR1 MDHEN, CDR2 SYDVKM. There are 14 residues in the CDR3. The CDR3 DNA follows: TGTGCCAGCTCAAAGCGGGGGGGAGCAGAGACCCAGTGCTTC. It codes for CASSKRGGAETQCF.

This chain uses TRBV12-3 or TRBV12-4 with TRBJ2-3; maybe TRBD2 (6 bases). The CDR3 sequence is 16 residues long. V gave up 5 bases and J gave up 0 bases, with 15 bases separating them. CDR3 loop: CASSPADYRSTDTQYF. The CDR3 region has the DNA TGTGCCAGCAGTCCTGCGGACTATAGAAGCACAGATACGCAGTATTTT.

This clonotype turned up a few times. The rearrangement links TRBV7-9 to TRBJ1-2; D perhaps matches TRBD1 (6 bases). The CDR3 loop spans 16 amino acids. V was clipped by 7 bases and J by 2 bases, with 20 bases between them. Per the germline V gene, CDR1 is SEHNR and CDR2 is FQNEAQ (reference sequence). The CDR3 bases are TGTGCCAGCACCCCTGGGGAATTTACAGGGAACTATGGCTACACCTTC. Protein product: CASTPGEFTGNYGYTF.

This clonotype was observed many times. The chain is built from TRBV20-1 and TRBJ2-3; 10 nucleotides match TRBD2. Germline CDR1 DFQATT, CDR2 SNEGSKA (reference sequence). CDR3 length: 14 amino acids. The J segment lost 4 bases and the V segment lost 6 bases, leaving 7 bases of the junction unmatched. CDR3 bases: TGCAGTGCACCACTAGCGGGGAGGGCAGATACGCAGTATTTT. Encoded protein: CSAPLAGRADTQYF.

About this clonotype: Because the CDR3 is missing its conserved closing phenylalanine or tryptophan, this is likely a read error. This rearrangement joins TRBV5-1 to TRBJ1-1; D uncertain. Germline V CDR1 and CDR2: SGHRS, YFSETQ. The CDR3 length is 14 residues. Trimming left V 4 bases short and J 3 bases short, with 13 bases between. Written as DNA, the CDR3 is TGCGCCAGCAGCAAACAACGAAAGGACACTGAAGCTTTCTTA. As protein: CASSKQRKDTEAFL.

This sequence joins TRBV5-4 and TRBJ2-4; D may be TRBD1 or TRBD2 (5 bases each). CDR1 is SGHNT and CDR2 is YYREEE in the germline V gene (reference sequence). The CDR3 sequence is 14 residues long. V was trimmed by 5 bases and J by 7 bases, leaving 16 bases between them. Written as DNA, the CDR3 is TGTGCCAGCAGGGCCCAGGTGGGGGAGAACATTCAGTACTTC. This gives the protein CASRAQVGENIQYF.

This clonotype was recorded many times. This chain connects TRBV6-5 to TRBJ2-5; possibly TRBD1 or TRBD2 for D (5 bases each). TRBJ2-7 matches the DNA end more closely, so the J call is doubtful. Germline assignment: CDR1 MNHEY and CDR2 SVGAGI. CDR3 length: 15 residues. The CDR3 DNA is TGTGCCAGCAGTTACTCGAATAGGGGAGTGTACGAGCAGTACTTC. This translates into CASSYSNRGVYEQYF.